This T cell receptor beta chain derives from a study of blood T cells in healthy people across ages. Findings and limits, study-wide: From one million sequenced T cells, diversity estimates were lower bounds.

The second PCR ran roughly 7 to 12 cycles with a sample-barcoded 5' primer and J-beta primers. Each CDR3 protein is one row after TCRdb ran MiXCR on the 5' RACE reads. This sample has roughly 1,500,000 distinct CDR3 sequences, with about 32% found just once. Only a few counts were recorded for this clonotype. The antigen is undetermined. Germline assignment: CDR1 LGHDT and CDR2 YNNKEL (reference sequence). The V end lost 4 bases, the J end lost 2 bases, and 11 bases lay between the germline ends. The CDR3 has 14 amino acids. Sequenced input: blood. The genes are TRBV3-1 and TRBJ1-1; possibly TRBD1 for D (5 bases). The source of this sequence is a woman between 25 and 40 years old in good health. CDR3 residues: CASSRYRTNTEAFF. The DNA of the CDR3 is TGTGCCAGCAGCCGGTACAGGACAAACACTGAAGCTTTCTTT.